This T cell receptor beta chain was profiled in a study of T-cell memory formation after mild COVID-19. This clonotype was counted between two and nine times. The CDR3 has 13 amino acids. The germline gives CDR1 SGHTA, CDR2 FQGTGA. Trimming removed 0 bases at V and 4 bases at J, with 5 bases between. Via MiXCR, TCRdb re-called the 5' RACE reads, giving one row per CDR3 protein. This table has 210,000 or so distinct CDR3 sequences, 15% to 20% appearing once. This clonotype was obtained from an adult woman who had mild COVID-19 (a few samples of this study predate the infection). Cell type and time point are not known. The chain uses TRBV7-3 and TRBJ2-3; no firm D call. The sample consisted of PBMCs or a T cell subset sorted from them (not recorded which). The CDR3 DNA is TGTGCCAGCAGCTTAACCGGCGCAGATACGCAGTATTTT. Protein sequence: CASSLTGADTQYF.